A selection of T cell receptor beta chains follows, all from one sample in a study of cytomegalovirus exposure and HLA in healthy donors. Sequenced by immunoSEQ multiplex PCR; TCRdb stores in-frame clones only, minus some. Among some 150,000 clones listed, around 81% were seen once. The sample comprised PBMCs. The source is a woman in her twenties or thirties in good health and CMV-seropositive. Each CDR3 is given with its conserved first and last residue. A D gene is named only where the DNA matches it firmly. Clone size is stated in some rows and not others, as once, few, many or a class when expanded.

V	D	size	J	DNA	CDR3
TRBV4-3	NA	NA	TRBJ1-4	TGCGCCAGCAGCCAAGATAATCGGCGGGGAGGGAAACTGTTTTTT	CASSQDNRRGGKLFF
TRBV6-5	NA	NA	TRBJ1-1	TGTGCCAGCCGTAAGGAGGGTCCTAACACTGAAGCTTTCTTT	CASRKEGPNTEAFF
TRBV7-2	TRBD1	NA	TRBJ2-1	TGTGCCAGCAGCCAGCCGGGACAGGGTTTTCAGGGCGAGCAGTTCTTC	CASSQPGQGFQGEQFF
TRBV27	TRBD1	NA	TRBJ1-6	TGTGCCAGCAGTTTGCACAGGGGAACCTATAATTCACCCCTCCACTTT	CASSLHRGTYNSPLHF
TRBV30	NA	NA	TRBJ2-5	TGTGCCTGGGACGGGGGTTTCCAAGAGACCCAGTACTTC	CAWDGGFQETQYF
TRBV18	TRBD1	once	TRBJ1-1	TGTGCCAGCTCACCTTTGGGGGGACAGCGGAACACTGAAGCTTTCTTT	CASSPLGGQRNTEAFF
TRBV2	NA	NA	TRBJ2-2	TGTGCCAGCAGTGTCTTGGAGGGCGGGGAGCTGTTTTTT	CASSVLEGGELFF
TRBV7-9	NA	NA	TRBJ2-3	TGTGCCAGCAGCCCCGGGGAGACTAGCACAGATACGCAGTATTTT	CASSPGETSTDTQYF
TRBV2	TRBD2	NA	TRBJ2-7	TGTGCCAGCTGGGTAACTAGCGGGGGTTACGAGCAGTACTTC	CASWVTSGGYEQYF
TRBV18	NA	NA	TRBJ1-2	TGTGCCAGCTCACCACGGACCGAGGAGGGGCGGGGCTACACCTTC	CASSPRTEEGRGYTF
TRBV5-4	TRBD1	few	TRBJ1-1	TGTGCCAGCAGCTTGGTGGACAGGGTTAGGATCACTGAAGCTTTCTTT	CASSLVDRVRITEAFF
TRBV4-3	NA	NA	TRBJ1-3	TGCGCCAGCAGCCAAGATAGACTCGGCCGATCGACCTCTGGAAACACCATATATTTT	CASSQDRLGRSTSGNTIYF
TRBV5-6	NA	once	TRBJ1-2	TGTGCCAGCAGCCCTGAGAGTGCCCTCGGCTACACCTTC	CASSPESALGYTF
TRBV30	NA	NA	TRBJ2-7	TGTGCCTTGACGATCGGGACTGCTCTATACGAGCAGTACTTC	CALTIGTALYEQYF
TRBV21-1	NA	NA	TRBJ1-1	TGTGCCAGCAGCAAAAGGGCCCTAGGAGGCAATGTTGAAGCTTTCTTT	CASSKRALGGNVEAFF
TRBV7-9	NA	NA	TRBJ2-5	TGTGCCAGCAGCTTTGTACCAGGGAAAGAGACCCAGTACTTC	CASSFVPGKETQYF
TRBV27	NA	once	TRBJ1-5	TGTGCCAGTTCAGCTTCTGGGGGCCTTCAGCCCCAGCATTTT	CASSASGGLQPQHF
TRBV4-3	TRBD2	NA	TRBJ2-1	TGCGCCAGCAGCCAGGAGCGCAGCGGGAGAGGGAATGAGCAGTTCTTC	CASSQERSGRGNEQFF
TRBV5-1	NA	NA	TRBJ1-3	TGCGCCAGCAGCCCCGAGACCACCGGGGCTGGAAACACCATATATTTT	CASSPETTGAGNTIYF
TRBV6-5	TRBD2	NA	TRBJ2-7	TGTGCCAGCAGTTACGACCTGGCGGGAGGTAGCTACGAGCAGTACTTC	CASSYDLAGGSYEQYF
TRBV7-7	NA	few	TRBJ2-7	TGTGCCAGCAGCTTATCCCTCTACGAGCAGTACTTC	CASSLSLYEQYF
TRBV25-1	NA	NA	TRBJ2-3	TGTGCCAGCAGTGATATCTACCCCTCAGATACGCAGTATTTT	CASSDIYPSDTQYF
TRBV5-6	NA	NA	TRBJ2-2	TGTGCCAGCAGCCGCCTGAGGGCCGGGGAGCTGTTTTTT	CASSRLRAGELFF
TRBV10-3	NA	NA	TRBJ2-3	TGTGCCATCAGTGAGTCGAACAGGGGCACAGATACGCAGTATTTT	CAISESNRGTDTQYF
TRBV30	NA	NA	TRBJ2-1	TGTGCCTTACAATACAGGGTCAATGAGCAGTTCTTC	CALQYRVNEQFF
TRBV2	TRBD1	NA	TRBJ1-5	TGTGCCAGCAGTGGCGCGACAGGGGAACAGCCCCAGCATTTT	CASSGATGEQPQHF
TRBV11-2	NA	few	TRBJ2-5	TGTGCCAGCAGCTTAACAGGAGGGTCAACCCAAGAGACCCAGTACTTC	CASSLTGGSTQETQYF
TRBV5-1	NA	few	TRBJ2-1	TGCGCCAGCAGCTTGGGCAGGGGTGGTCCGAAGGCCTACAATGAGCAGTTCTTC	CASSLGRGGPKAYNEQFF
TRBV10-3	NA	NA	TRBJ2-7	TGTGCCATCAGTGAGTCTGAGGTCTACGAGCAGTACTTC	CAISESEVYEQYF
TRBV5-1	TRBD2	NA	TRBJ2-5	TGCGCCAGCAGCTTTAGCGGGAGGGAGGGAGAGACCCAGTACTTC	CASSFSGREGETQYF
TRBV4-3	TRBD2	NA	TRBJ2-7	TGCGCCAGCAGCCCCGGTGGCGGGAGCTCCTACGAGCAGTACTTC	CASSPGGGSSYEQYF
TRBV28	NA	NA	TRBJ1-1	TGTGCCAGCAGTTTATTAAGTAGAACCACTGAAGCTTTCTTT	CASSLLSRTTEAFF
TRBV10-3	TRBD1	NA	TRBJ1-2	TGTGCCATCAGTGAACGGGACAGGCCCTTACATGGCTACACCTTC	CAISERDRPLHGYTF
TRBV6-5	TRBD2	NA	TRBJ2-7	TGTGCCAGCAGACGCGAGACTAGCGGGAGCCACGAGCAGTACTTC	CASRRETSGSHEQYF
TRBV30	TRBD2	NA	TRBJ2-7	TGTGCCTGGGGACTAGCGGGAAGAGGAACCCTGGGATTC	CAWGLAGRGTLGF
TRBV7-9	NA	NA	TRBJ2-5	TGTGCCAGCAGCTTGATAGCGGAGGAGACCCAGTACTTC	CASSLIAEETQYF
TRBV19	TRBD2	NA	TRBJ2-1	TGCGCCGCGACTAGCGGGGGTCAAATGGAGCAGTTCTTC	CAATSGGQMEQFF
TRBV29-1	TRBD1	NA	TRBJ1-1	TGCAGCGCCACGAAGAGGACAGGGGGGAACACTGAAGCTTTCTTT	CSATKRTGGNTEAFF
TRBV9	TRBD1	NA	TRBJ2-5	TGTGCCAGCACCGCAACAGGGGCTATACAAGAGACCCAGTACTTC	CASTATGAIQETQYF
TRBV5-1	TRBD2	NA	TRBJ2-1	TGCGCCAGCAGCTTTTCTCCTAGCGGAGAGCAGTTCTTC	CASSFSPSGEQFF
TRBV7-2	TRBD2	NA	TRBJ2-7	TGTGCCAGCAGCTTAGATAGGACTAGCGGGGGTTACGAGCAGTACTTC	CASSLDRTSGGYEQYF
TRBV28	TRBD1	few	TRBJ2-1	TGTGCCAGCAGTTTAGCAGCAACAGGGGATTACAATGAGCAGTTCTTC	CASSLAATGDYNEQFF
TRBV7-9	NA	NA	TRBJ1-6	TGTTCCAGCAGCTTATCCCTGACAGTTGTTGATTCACCCCTCCACTTT	CSSSLSLTVVDSPLHF
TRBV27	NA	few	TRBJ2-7	TGTGCCAGCAGTTTATGGGCTGACGTTGGCGAGCAGTACTTC	CASSLWADVGEQYF